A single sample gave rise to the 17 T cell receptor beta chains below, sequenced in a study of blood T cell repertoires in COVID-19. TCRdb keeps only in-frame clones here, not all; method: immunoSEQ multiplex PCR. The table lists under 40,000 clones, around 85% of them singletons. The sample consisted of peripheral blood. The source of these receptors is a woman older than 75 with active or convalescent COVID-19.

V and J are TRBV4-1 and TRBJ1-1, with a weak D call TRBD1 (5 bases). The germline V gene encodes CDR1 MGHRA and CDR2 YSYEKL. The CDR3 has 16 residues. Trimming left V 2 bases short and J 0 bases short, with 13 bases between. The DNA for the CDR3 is TGCGCCAGCAGCCAACAGTGGCGACAGATGAACACTGAAGCTTTCTTT. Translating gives CASSQQWRQMNTEAFF.

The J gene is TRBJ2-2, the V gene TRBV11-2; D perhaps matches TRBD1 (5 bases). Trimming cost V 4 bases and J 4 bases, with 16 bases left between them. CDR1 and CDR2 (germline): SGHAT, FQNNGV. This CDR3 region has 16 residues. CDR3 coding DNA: TGTGCCAGCAGCTCCACCCAGGGTTTGCGCACCGGGGAGCTGTTTTTT. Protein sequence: CASSSTQGLRTGELFF.

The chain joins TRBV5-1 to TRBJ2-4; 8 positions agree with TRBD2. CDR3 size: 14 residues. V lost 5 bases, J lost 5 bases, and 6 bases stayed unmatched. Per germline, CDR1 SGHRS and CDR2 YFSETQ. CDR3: CASSPGGAENIQYF. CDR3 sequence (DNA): TGCGCCAGCAGTCCCGGGGGGGCGGAAAACATTCAGTACTTC.

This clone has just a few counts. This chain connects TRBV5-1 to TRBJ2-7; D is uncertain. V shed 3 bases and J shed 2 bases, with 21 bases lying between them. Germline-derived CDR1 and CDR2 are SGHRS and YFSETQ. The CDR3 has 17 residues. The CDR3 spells CASSWLHGHPCPYEQYF. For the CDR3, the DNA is TGCGCCAGCAGCTGGCTACATGGGCACCCCTGTCCCTACGAGCAGTACTTC.

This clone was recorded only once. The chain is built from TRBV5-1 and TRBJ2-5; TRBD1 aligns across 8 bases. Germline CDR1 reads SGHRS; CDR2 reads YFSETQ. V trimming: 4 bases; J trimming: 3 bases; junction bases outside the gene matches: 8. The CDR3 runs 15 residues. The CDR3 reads CASSPRTGIEETQYF. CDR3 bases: TGCGCCAGCAGCCCCCGGACAGGGATTGAAGAGACCCAGTACTTC.

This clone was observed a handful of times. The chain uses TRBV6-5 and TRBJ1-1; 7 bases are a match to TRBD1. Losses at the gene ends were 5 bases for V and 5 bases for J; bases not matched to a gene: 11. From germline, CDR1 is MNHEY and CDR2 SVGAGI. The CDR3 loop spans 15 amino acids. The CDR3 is CASSRDSPIGTEAFF. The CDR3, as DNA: TGTGCCAGCAGTAGGGACAGCCCCATTGGGACTGAAGCTTTCTTT.

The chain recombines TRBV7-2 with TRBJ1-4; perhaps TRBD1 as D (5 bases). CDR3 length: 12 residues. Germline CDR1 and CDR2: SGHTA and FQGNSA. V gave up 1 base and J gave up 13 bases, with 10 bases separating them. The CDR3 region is CASSLGARVLFF. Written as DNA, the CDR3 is TGTGCCAGCAGCTTAGGGGCCAGGGTACTGTTTTTT.

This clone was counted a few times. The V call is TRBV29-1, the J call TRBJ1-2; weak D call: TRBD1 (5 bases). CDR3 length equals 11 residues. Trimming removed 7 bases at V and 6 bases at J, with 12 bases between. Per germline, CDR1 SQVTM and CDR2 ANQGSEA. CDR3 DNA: TGCAGCGGTGGACACGGCAATGGCTACACCTTC. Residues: CSGGHGNGYTF.

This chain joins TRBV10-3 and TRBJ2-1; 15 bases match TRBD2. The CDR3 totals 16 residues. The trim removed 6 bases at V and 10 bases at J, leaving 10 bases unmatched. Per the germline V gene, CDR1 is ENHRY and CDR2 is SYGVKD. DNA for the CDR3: TGTGCCATCAGAAAGGGACTAGCGGGAGGATCATGGGAGCAGTTCTTC. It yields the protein CAIRKGLAGGSWEQFF.

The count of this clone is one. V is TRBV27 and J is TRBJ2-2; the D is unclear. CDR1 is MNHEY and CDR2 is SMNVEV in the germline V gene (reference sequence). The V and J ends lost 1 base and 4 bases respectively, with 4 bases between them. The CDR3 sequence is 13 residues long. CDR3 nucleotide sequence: TGTGCCAGCAGTTTATGGAGCACCGGGGAGCTGTTTTTT. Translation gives CASSLWSTGELFF.

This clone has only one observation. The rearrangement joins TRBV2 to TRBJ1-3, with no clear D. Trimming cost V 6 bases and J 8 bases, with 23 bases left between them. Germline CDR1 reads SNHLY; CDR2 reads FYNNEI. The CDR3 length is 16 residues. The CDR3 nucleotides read TGTGCCAGCAGCGTGCTATCCGGGGTCCCCCCGGACACCATATATTTT. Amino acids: CASSVLSGVPPDTIYF.

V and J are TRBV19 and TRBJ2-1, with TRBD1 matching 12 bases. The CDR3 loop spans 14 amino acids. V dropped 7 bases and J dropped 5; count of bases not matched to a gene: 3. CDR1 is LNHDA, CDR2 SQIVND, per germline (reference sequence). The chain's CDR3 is CASKGQGANNEQFF. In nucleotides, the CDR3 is TGTGCCAGTAAGGGACAGGGGGCGAACAATGAGCAGTTCTTC.

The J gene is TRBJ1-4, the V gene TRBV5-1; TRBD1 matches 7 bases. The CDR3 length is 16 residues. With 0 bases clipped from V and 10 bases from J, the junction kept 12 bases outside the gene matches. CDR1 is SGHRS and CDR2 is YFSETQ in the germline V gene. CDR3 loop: CASSLGSSQGIGKLFF. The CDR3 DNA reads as TGCGCCAGCAGCTTGGGCTCGTCACAGGGGATTGGAAAACTGTTTTTT.

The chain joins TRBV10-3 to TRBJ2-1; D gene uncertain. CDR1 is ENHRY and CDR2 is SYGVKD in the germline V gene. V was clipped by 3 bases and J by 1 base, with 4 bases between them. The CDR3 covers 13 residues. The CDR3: CAISELSYNEQFF. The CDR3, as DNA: TGTGCCATCAGTGAACTTTCCTACAATGAGCAGTTCTTC.

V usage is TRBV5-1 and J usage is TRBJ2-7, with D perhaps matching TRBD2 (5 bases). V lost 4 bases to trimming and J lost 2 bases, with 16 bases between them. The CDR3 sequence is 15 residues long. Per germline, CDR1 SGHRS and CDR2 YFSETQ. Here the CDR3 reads CASSVGGGNTYEQYF. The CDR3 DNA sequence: TGCGCCAGCAGCGTCGGAGGAGGTAATACCTACGAGCAGTACTTC.

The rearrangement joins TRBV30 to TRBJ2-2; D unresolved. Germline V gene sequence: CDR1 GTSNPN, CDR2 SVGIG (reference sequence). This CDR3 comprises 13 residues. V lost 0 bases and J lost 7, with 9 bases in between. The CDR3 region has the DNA TGTGCCTGGAGTGTCTGGGCCGGCGGGGAGCTGTTTTTT. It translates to CAWSVWAGGELFF.

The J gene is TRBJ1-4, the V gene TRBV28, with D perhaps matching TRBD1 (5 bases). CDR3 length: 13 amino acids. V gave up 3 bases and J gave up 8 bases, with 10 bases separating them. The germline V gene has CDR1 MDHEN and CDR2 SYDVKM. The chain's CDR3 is CASSFTGEEKLFF. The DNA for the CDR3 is TGTGCCAGCAGTTTTACGGGGGAGGAAAAACTGTTTTTT.